This TCR beta chain was recorded in a study of blood T cell repertoires in COVID-19. Germline CDR1 MNHNY, CDR2 SVGAGI (reference sequence). The CDR3 is 15 amino acids. After removal of 3 bases from V and 7 bases from J, the junction contained 8 bases not matched to a gene. Profiled with immunoSEQ multiplex PCR; TCRdb holds only in-frame clones, not every one. The data show under 300,000 clones, about 79% seen once. Sequencing was carried out using peripheral blood. The V gene is TRBV6-6, the J gene TRBJ2-2, with 7 bases matching TRBD2. The sequence derives from a man aged 35 to 55 who had recovered from COVID-19. CDR3 sequence (DNA): TGTGCCAGCAGTTATATTGGGGGGGACTACGGGGAGCTGTTTTTT. This translates into CASSYIGGDYGELFF.